A selection of T cell receptor beta chains follows, all from one sample in a study of blood T cell repertoires in COVID-19. TCRdb's table, derived via immunoSEQ multiplex PCR, lists solely in-frame clones and lacks some. Of under 250,000 clones in the sample, just under 85% are singletons; the top ten hold more than 6%. Source material: peripheral blood. The receptors derive from a woman aged 55-75 years with active or convalescent COVID-19. The CDR3 runs from the conserved cysteine through the conserved F or W. D genes are given only for firm matches. Size values are once, few and many counts, or a class for expanded clones, and some rows have none.

d_call	v_call	clone_size	j_call	cdr3_aa	cdr3_nt
TRBD2	TRBV18	once	TRBJ2-5	CASSRNAGGEEAQYF	TGTGCCAGCTCCCGAAACGCGGGAGGGGAAGAGGCCCAGTACTTC
TRBD2	TRBV29-1	-	TRBJ2-1	CSVEDTGEGPEQFF	TGCAGCGTTGAAGATACGGGGGAGGGCCCCGAGCAGTTCTTC
-	TRBV14	-	TRBJ2-5	CASSQLAVLRETQYF	TGTGCCAGCAGCCAATTAGCGGTACTTAGAGAGACCCAGTACTTC
-	TRBV6-5	-	TRBJ2-5	CASSPGGETQYF	TGTGCCAGCAGCCCCGGAGGAGAGACCCAGTACTTC
TRBD1	TRBV4-1	-	TRBJ1-6	CASSQEVTGDSPLHF	TGCGCCAGCAGCCAAGAGGTGACAGGGGATTCACCCCTCCACTTT
TRBD1	TRBV11-2	-	TRBJ1-1	CASSLGLTGGKSEAFF	TGTGCCAGCAGCTTAGGGCTGACAGGGGGCAAATCTGAAGCTTTCTTT
-	TRBV7-6	-	TRBJ2-7	CASSLGGSRSSYEQYF	TGTGCCAGCAGCTTAGGTGGGTCCCGGAGCTCCTACGAGCAGTACTTC
-	TRBV9	-	TRBJ1-1	CASSPQGTPWGTEAFF	TGTGCCAGCAGCCCCCAAGGGACACCCTGGGGCACTGAAGCTTTCTTT
TRBD1	TRBV19	-	TRBJ1-1	CASARTRTGSMNTEAFF	TGTGCCAGTGCGAGAACCCGGACAGGGTCTATGAACACTGAAGCTTTCTTT
TRBD2	TRBV11-2	-	TRBJ2-1	CASSLGRERVNEQFF	TGTGCCAGCAGCTTAGGGCGGGAGAGGGTAAATGAGCAGTTCTTC
-	TRBV11-2	once	TRBJ1-4	CASSLPSGQKKLFF	TGTGCCAGCAGCTTACCCTCTGGACAAAAAAAACTGTTTTTT
TRBD2	TRBV27	-	TRBJ2-7	CASSPRLAGGPGEQYF	TGTGCCAGCAGTCCAAGACTAGCGGGAGGGCCGGGGGAGCAGTACTTC
TRBD2	TRBV30	-	TRBJ2-5	CAWRIGLAGGETQYF	TGTGCCTGGAGGATTGGACTAGCGGGCGGAGAGACCCAGTACTTC
-	TRBV5-1	-	TRBJ1-5	CASSLWAMDSLRNQPQHF	TGCGCCAGCAGCTTGTGGGCGATGGACAGCCTGAGGAATCAGCCCCAGCATTTT
-	TRBV28	-	TRBJ1-2	CASSLHAGNSNYGYTF	TGTGCCAGCAGTCTACACGCAGGGAATTCTAACTATGGCTACACCTTC
-	TRBV29-1	few	TRBJ2-2	CSVGHPTGELFF	TGCAGCGTTGGACACCCCACCGGGGAGCTGTTTTTT
TRBD2	TRBV14	-	TRBJ2-3	CASSQDRAGASTDTQYF	TGTGCCAGCAGCCAAGATAGGGCGGGAGCTAGCACAGATACGCAGTATTTT
TRBD2	TRBV5-4	once	TRBJ2-1	CASSFWAGGTYNEQFF	TGTGCCAGCAGCTTCTGGGCGGGAGGTACCTACAATGAGCAGTTCTTC
TRBD1	TRBV19	-	TRBJ1-4	CASTTTGRGEKLFF	TGTGCCAGTACTACGACAGGCAGGGGGGAGAAACTGTTTTTT
TRBD2	TRBV6-1	-	TRBJ2-1	CASSERLAVEQFF	TGTGCCAGCAGTGAAAGACTAGCGGTTGAGCAGTTCTTC
TRBD2	TRBV6-1	-	TRBJ2-7	CASSGLWGEGRYEQYF	TGTGCCAGCAGTGGACTCTGGGGGGAGGGCCGTTACGAGCAGTACTTC
TRBD2	TRBV7-8	-	TRBJ2-2	CASSQTSGRARRTGELFF	TGTGCCAGCAGCCAGACTAGCGGGAGGGCCAGGAGGACCGGGGAGCTGTTTTTT
TRBD2	TRBV5-1	-	TRBJ2-5	CASMGSGGQETQYF	TGCGCCAGCATGGGTAGCGGGGGGCAAGAGACCCAGTACTTC
-	TRBV27	-	TRBJ1-1	CASSTGGRMNTEAFF	TGTGCCAGCAGTACGGGGGGGCGGATGAACACTGAAGCTTTCTTT
-	TRBV19	-	TRBJ2-2	CASGVGARTGELFF	TGTGCCTCCGGCGTGGGGGCCCGCACCGGGGAGCTGTTTTTT
TRBD2	TRBV7-6	-	TRBJ2-1	CASSLDSGGTTNEQFF	TGTGCCAGCAGCTTAGATAGCGGGGGGACGACCAATGAGCAGTTCTTC
TRBD1	TRBV28	-	TRBJ2-5	CASSQQGVGETQYF	TGTGCCAGCAGTCAACAGGGGGTTGGAGAGACCCAGTACTTC
-	TRBV5-1	-	TRBJ1-5	CASPCKGVDQPQHF	TGCGCCAGCCCCTGCAAAGGGGTAGATCAGCCCCAGCATTTT
-	TRBV19	-	TRBJ2-7	CASSVSGGAAGSYEQYF	TGTGCCAGTAGTGTTTCTGGAGGTGCCGCCGGGTCCTACGAGCAGTACTTC
TRBD1	TRBV28	-	TRBJ1-5	CASSLGGSNQPQHF	TGTGCCAGCAGCCTAGGGGGCAGCAATCAGCCCCAGCATTTT
-	TRBV5-1	many	TRBJ1-6	CASSLDSRNSPLHF	TGCGCCAGCAGCTTGGATAGTCGAAATTCACCCCTCCACTTT
-	TRBV5-1	-	TRBJ1-1	CASSLIRNTEAFF	TGCGCCAGCAGCTTGATTCGGAACACTGAAGCTTTCTTT
-	TRBV7-6	-	TRBJ2-1	CASSLGSGGARGQFF	TGTGCCAGCAGCTTGGGTAGCGGAGGGGCGAGAGGGCAGTTCTTC
-	TRBV12-3/TRBV12-4	many	TRBJ1-5	CATVWGPGQPQHF	TGTGCCACGGTGTGGGGGCCTGGGCAGCCCCAGCATTTT
-	TRBV30	-	TRBJ1-4	CAWRIGAWSEKLFF	TGTGCCTGGAGGATAGGGGCGTGGAGTGAAAAACTGTTTTTT
TRBD1	TRBV3-1/TRBV3-2	-	TRBJ2-2	CASSQKTATGYNRELFF	TGTGCCAGCAGCCAGAAAACAGCGACAGGGTATAACAGGGAGCTGTTTTTT
TRBD1	TRBV9	-	TRBJ2-1	CASSPTPGQGAYNEQFF	TGTGCCAGCAGCCCTACACCGGGACAGGGGGCCTACAATGAGCAGTTCTTC